The rows below give T cell receptor beta chains drawn from one sample of a study of cytomegalovirus exposure and HLA in healthy donors. The data were produced by immunoSEQ multiplex PCR, yet TCRdb's version contains in-frame clones alone and is incomplete. Here the sample spans more than 100,000 clones, about 78% being singletons. Sequencing input: PBMCs. The receptors shown here come from a man aged 50-60 years in good health and CMV-seropositive. Both conserved end residues are part of each CDR3. The D gene is left open where the match is weak. Only part of the rows carry a size: once, few, many, or a class if the clone is expanded.

d_gene	v_gene	abundance	j_gene	CDR3aa	CDR3nt
TRBD2	TRBV2	.	TRBJ2-3	CASPLGLADTDTQYF	TGTGCCAGCCCACTTGGTCTAGCGGACACAGATACGCAGTATTTT
TRBD2	TRBV10-3	.	TRBJ2-1	CAIRGWGGTYNEQFF	TGTGCCATCAGGGGCTGGGGGGGGACCTACAATGAGCAGTTCTTC
TRBD1	TRBV7-2	few	TRBJ2-7	CASSSDRGFSYEQYF	TGTGCCAGCAGCAGTGACAGGGGGTTTTCCTACGAGCAGTACTTC
.	TRBV19	.	TRBJ1-1	CASRTLTTSNTEAFF	TGTGCCAGTAGAACCCTGACAACGTCGAACACTGAAGCTTTCTTT
TRBD1	TRBV7-9	.	TRBJ2-1	CASSFSGQGSYNEQFF	TGTGCCAGCAGCTTCTCCGGACAGGGGTCCTACAATGAGCAGTTCTTC
.	TRBV18	.	TRBJ1-1	CASSPQGRTNTEAFF	TGTGCCAGCTCACCACAAGGACGGACAAACACTGAAGCTTTCTTT
.	TRBV28	.	TRBJ2-4	CASSRGWGIQYF	TGTGCCAGCAGCAGGGGATGGGGCATTCAGTACTTC
.	TRBV5-6	.	TRBJ1-2	CASNINGRGYGYTF	TGTGCCAGCAACATCAACGGTCGGGGCTATGGCTACACCTTC
TRBD1	TRBV27	.	TRBJ1-1	CASSSGQGEAFF	TGTGCCAGCAGTTCGGGACAGGGGGAAGCTTTCTTT
.	TRBV6-6	few	TRBJ1-1	CASSLLNTEAFF	TGTGCCAGCAGTCTCTTGAACACTGAAGCTTTCTTT
TRBD1	TRBV15	.	TRBJ1-1	CATTNRGRETEAFF	TGTGCCACCACAAACAGGGGGAGGGAGACTGAAGCTTTCTTT
TRBD1	TRBV18	.	TRBJ1-6	CASSTDRGSPLHF	TGTGCCAGCTCAACAGACAGGGGCTCACCCCTCCACTTT